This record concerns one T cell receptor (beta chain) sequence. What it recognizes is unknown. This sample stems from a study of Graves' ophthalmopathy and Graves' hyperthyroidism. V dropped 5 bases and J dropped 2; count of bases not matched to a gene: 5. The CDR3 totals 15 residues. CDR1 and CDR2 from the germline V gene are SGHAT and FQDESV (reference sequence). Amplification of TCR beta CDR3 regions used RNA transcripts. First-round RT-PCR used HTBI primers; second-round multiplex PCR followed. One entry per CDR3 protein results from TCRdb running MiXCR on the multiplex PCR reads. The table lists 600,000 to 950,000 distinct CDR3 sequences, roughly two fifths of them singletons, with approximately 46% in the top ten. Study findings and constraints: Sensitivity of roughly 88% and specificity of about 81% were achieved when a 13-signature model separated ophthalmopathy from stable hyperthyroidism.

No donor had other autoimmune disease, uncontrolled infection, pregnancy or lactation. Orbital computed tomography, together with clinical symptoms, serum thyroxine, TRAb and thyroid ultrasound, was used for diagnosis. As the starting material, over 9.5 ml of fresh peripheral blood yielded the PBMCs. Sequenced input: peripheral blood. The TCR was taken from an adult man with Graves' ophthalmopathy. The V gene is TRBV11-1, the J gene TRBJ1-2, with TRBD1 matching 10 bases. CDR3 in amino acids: CASSVTTGGNYGYTF. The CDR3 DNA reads TGTGCCAGCAGCGTAACGACAGGGGGCAACTATGGCTACACCTTC.